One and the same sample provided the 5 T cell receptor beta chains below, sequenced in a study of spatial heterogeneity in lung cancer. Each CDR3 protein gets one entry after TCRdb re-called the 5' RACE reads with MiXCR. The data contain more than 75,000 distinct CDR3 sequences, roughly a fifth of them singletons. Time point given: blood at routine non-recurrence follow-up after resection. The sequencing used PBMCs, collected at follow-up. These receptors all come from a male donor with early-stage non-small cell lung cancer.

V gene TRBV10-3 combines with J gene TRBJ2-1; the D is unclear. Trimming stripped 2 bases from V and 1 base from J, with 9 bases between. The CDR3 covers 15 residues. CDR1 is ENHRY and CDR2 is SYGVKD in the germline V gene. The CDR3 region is CAISEQALSYNEQFF. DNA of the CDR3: TGTGCCATCAGTGAGCAGGCCCTATCCTACAATGAGCAGTTCTTC.

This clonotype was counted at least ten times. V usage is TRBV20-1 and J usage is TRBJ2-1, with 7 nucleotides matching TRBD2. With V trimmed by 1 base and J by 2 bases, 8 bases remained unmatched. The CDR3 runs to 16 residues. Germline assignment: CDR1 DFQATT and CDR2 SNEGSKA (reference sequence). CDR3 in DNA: TGCAGTGCTAGAGGGGTGGCGGGGGACCCCTACAATGAGCAGTTCTTC. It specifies CSARGVAGDPYNEQFF.

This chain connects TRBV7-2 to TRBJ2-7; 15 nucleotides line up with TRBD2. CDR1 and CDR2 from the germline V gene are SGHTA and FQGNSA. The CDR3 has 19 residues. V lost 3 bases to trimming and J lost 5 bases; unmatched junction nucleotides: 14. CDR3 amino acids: CASSFRSGLAGGIRDEQYF. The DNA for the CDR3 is TGTGCCAGCAGCTTTCGCTCGGGACTAGCGGGAGGAATCCGTGACGAGCAGTACTTC.

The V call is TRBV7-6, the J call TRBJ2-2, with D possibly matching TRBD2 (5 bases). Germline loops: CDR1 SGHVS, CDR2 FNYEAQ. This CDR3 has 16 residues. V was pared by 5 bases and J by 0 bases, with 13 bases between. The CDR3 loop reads CASSRLQGSNTGELFF. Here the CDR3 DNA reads TGTGCCAGCAGCCGACTACAAGGATCGAACACCGGGGAGCTGTTTTTT.

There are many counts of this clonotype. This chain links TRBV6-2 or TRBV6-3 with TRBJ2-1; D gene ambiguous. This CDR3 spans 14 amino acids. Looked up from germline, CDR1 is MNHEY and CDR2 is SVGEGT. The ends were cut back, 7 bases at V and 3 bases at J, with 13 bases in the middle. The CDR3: CASISRGVYNEQFF. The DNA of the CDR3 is TGTGCCAGCATCAGCCGTGGGGTCTACAATGAGCAGTTCTTC.